The entry below gives a single T cell receptor beta chain sequence along with its context. Its matching antigen is unknown. The sample originates from a study of T cell responses to AZD1222 COVID-19 vaccine. Notes on the study in general: Only a handful of AZD1222 recipients, several in all, had baseline seropositivity. Females outnumbered males among donors, who were mostly white British; clonal diversity was possibly underestimated.

This CDR3 is built from 16 residues. Germline V gives CDR1 LNHDA, CDR2 SQIVND (reference sequence). Trimming at V came to 3 bases and at J to 2 bases, leaving 5 bases not matched to a gene. Sequenced by immunoSEQ multiplex PCR; TCRdb stores in-frame clones only, minus some. The sample has about 140,000 clones, 85% to 95% seen once. This sequence originates from an adult in good health. The sequences come from peripheral blood, collected on day 0 of AZD1222 vaccination. The chain has TRBV19 and TRBJ2-3; 10 nucleotides line up with TRBD1. Here the CDR3 reads CASSIWGQGFTDTQYF. Written as DNA, the CDR3 is TGTGCCAGTAGTATTTGGGGACAGGGGTTCACAGATACGCAGTATTTT. The variable domain in full, with the rest retrieved from reference TRBV19 and TRBJ2-3, is DGGITQSPKYLFRKEGQNVTLSCEQNLNHDAMYWYRQDPGQGLRLIYYSQIVNDFQKGDIAEGYSVSREKKESFPLTVTSAQKNPTAFYLCASSIWGQGFTDTQYFGPGTRLTVL.